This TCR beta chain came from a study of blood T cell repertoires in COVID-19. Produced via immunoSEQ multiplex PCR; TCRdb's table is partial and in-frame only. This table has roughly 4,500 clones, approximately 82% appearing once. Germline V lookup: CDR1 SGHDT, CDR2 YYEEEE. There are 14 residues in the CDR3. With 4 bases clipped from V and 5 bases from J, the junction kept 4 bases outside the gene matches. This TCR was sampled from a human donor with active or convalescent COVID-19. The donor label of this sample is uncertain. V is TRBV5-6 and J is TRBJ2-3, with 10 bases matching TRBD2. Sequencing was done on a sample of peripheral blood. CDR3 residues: CASSPGLARDTQYF. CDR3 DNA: TGTGCCAGCAGCCCGGGACTAGCGAGAGATACGCAGTATTTT.